This T cell receptor beta chain was recorded in a study of blood T cells in healthy people across ages. The authors ran a second PCR of about 7 to 12 cycles using a sample-barcoded 5' primer and a J-beta primer mix. MiXCR, run by TCRdb on the 5' RACE reads, gives a single entry per CDR3 protein. This table holds 1.5 million to 2 million distinct CDR3 sequences, around 48% found once. The CDR3 totals 15 residues. V dropped 5 bases and J dropped 2 bases, with 14 bases sitting between them. The germline CDR1 and CDR2 sequences are SEHNR and FQNEAQ (reference sequence). The receptor was derived from a woman in her thirties or forties in good health. Sequenced sample: blood. V and J are TRBV7-9 and TRBJ2-3; a weak D match, TRBD2 (5 bases). The chain's CDR3 is CASSTSETFTDTQYF. In nucleotides, the CDR3 is TGTGCCAGCAGCACTAGTGAGACATTCACAGATACGCAGTATTTT.